The entry that follows covers one TCR beta chain sequence. Its antigen is unknown. These data belong to a study of cytomegalovirus exposure and HLA in healthy donors. Overall study results and limits: The authors later found TCR association rates varying by HLA locus, with DRB1 most and HLA-C fewest. A list of 150 to 200 TCR beta chains associated with cytomegalovirus was given. The productive fraction for most TCR beta V segments was about 87% or about 30% in an earlier analysis.

CDR3 length: 16 amino acids. With 1 base clipped from V and 3 bases from J, the junction kept 3 bases outside the gene matches. Germline V gene data show CDR1 as SEHNR and CDR2 as FQNEAQ (reference sequence). Researchers ran the PCR with 60 Vbeta and 13 Jbeta primers. Original data processing: About 11 million shared chains were among the 65 million to 85 million unique TCR beta chains that a later analysis counted. Profiled with immunoSEQ multiplex PCR; TCRdb holds only in-frame clones, not every one. That table gives V, J and clone size, and the DNA gave D and trimming. The profile covers around 120,000 clones, with about three quarters appearing a single time and 30% taken by the ten largest.

Sequences were obtained from PBMCs. The chain recombines TRBV7-9 with TRBJ2-1, with 10 bases that match TRBD2. This receptor was identified in a man aged 55 to 69 in good health and CMV-seropositive. CDR3 in DNA: TGTGCCAGCAGCTTAGTTACTAGCGGGGACTACAATGAGCAGTTCTTC. Translating gives CASSLVTSGDYNEQFF.